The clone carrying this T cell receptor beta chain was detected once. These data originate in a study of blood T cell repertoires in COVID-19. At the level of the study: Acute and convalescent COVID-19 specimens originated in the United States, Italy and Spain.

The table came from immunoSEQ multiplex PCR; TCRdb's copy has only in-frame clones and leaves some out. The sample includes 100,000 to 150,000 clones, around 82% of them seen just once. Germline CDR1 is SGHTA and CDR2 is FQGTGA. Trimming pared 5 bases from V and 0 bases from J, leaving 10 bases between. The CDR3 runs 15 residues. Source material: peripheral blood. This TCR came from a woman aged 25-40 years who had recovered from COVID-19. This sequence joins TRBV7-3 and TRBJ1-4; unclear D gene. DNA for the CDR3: TGTGCCAGCAGCCTCCTCGGGTCAACTAATGAAAAACTGTTTTTT. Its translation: CASSLLGSTNEKLFF.